This TCR beta chain stems from a study of beta chain features in type 1 diabetes. In the study overall: Examined across all samples were just under 110,000,000 sorted cells.

V lost 0 bases to trimming and J lost 0 bases, with 5 bases between them. This CDR3 is 15 amino acids long. In germline, CDR1 is MNHEY, CDR2 SVGAGI. All of the isolated RNA was reverse transcribed, so expressed TCRB transcripts were sequenced. Libraries were prepared by immunoSEQ multiplex PCR; TCRdb keeps only in-frame clonotypes and omits some of them. This sample has hundreds of thousands of clones, with 14% found just once. The gene calls are TRBV6-5 and TRBJ2-2, with a weak D call TRBD2 (5 bases). The clonotype comes from a woman in her forties in good health. Sequencing was done on a sample of naive CD4+ T cells from blood. In nucleotides, the CDR3 is TGTGCCAGCAGTTACTCCGGGGCGAACACCGGGGAGCTGTTTTTT. This encodes CASSYSGANTGELFF.